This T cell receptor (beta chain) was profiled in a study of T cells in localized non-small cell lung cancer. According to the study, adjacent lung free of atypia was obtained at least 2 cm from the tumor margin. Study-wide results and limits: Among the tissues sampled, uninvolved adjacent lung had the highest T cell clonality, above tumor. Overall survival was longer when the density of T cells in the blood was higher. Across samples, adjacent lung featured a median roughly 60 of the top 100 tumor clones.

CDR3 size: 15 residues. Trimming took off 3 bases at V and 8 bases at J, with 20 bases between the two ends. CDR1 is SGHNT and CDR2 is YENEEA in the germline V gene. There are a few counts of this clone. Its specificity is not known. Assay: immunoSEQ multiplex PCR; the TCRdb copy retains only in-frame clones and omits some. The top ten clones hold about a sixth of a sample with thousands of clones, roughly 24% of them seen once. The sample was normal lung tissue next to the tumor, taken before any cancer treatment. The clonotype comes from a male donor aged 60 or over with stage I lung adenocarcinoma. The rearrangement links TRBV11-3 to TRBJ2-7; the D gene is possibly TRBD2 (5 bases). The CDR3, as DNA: TGTGCCAGCAGCTTGGGAGTGCAGGATCTTTCAAAGCAGTACTTC. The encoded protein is CASSLGVQDLSKQYF.